This TCR beta chain was sequenced during a study of T cell responses to AZD1222 COVID-19 vaccine. Trimming at V came to 2 bases and at J to 4 bases, leaving 7 bases not matched to a gene. The CDR3 runs to 15 residues. Germline V CDR1 and CDR2: SQVTM, ANQGSEA. Profiling relied on immunoSEQ multiplex PCR, and the TCRdb table lists in-frame clones only, not all of them. The table lists 200,000 to 300,000 clones, about 92% of them singletons. The chain recombines TRBV29-1 with TRBJ2-2, with 7 bases matching TRBD1. The receptor was isolated from an adult in good health. The material sequenced was peripheral blood, taken on day 0 of AZD1222 vaccination. This chain's CDR3 is CSVERGPPSTGELFF. Here the CDR3 DNA reads TGCAGCGTTGAAAGGGGGCCCCCGAGCACCGGGGAGCTGTTTTTT.